This T cell receptor beta chain comes out of a study of OX40 agonist ivuxolimab in advanced cancers. Context from the whole study: Ivuxolimab was an agonistic, fully human IgG2 monoclonal antibody directed against OX40 (CD134), a costimulatory receptor. Of the approximately 53 patients in dose escalation, some 19 had hepatocellular carcinoma, approximately 15 had melanoma, 9 had renal cell carcinoma and 9 had head and neck cancer. Intravenous ivuxolimab was administered to patients every 2 weeks at six dose levels: 0.01, 0.1, 0.3, 1.5, 3 and 10 mg/kg. Partial responses occurred in three dose-escalation patients: two with cutaneous melanoma and one with hepatocellular carcinoma. Prior anti-PD-1, anti-PD-L1 or anti-CTLA-4 therapy was permitted, and checkpoint inhibitors had been received by about 36% of dose-escalation patients. In the dose-escalation cohort, 82.7% of patients were male, and the mean age was approximately 64 years, with a range of roughly 20 to 80. The monotherapy dose-escalation portion (N of about 50 patients) of the phase I ivuxolimab trial is reported in the paper. The point of sequencing TCRbeta in the periphery was to test whether ivuxolimab changed TCR sequence diversity and drove clonal T-cell expansion.

Genomic DNA was extracted from sorted cells for sequencing of the TCRbeta CDR3 region. TCRbeta CDR3 regions were sequenced using the immunoSEQ Assay. TCRdb obtained this table from immuneACCESS and retained in-frame rearrangements with V and J assigned. These tables miss some clones; where compared with another copy, unresolved V genes account for less than half of the shortfall, and the remainder is unexplained. This sample is represented by around 86,000 clones; about 92% of them were singletons. The top ten constitute 13% to 15% of the sample. The trial excluded patients who had a history of autoimmune disease or were on systemic immunosuppression. Peripheral blood for TCR sequencing was drawn from every dose cohort at baseline, at cycle 4 day 1 and at cycle 7 day 1. Samples came from an open-label, multicenter, first-in-human phase I dose-escalation trial of ivuxolimab. Adults with locally advanced or metastatic melanoma, renal cell carcinoma, hepatocellular carcinoma or head and neck squamous cell carcinoma were enrolled in the trial. Before TCR sequencing, CD4+ T cells and CD8+ T cells from peripheral blood were sorted into separate populations.

On this clone: Its antigen is still unknown. No much larger clonotype is one base removed from it; base qualities were not supplied.

Including the terminal cysteine and phenylalanine, the CDR3 comprises 19 residues. Of all the DNA, just the CDR3 is kept, 57 bases in frame from base 1. V ends up 0 bases short and J 1 base short, with an unmatched junction base count of 7. For CDR1 and CDR2, the germline V gene lists SGHVS and FQNEAQ. The research as a whole found: At doses from 0.1 to 3.0 mg/kg, clonal expansion was seen in both CD4+ and CD8+ blood T cells between baseline and week 6. Antigen specificity was not determined for the clonally expanded peripheral T cells. Low levels of normalized T-cell clonal expansion were also seen in some nonresponding patients. After ivuxolimab, expanded clones were on average more numerous among CD8+ T cells than among CD4+ T cells. In the 0.1-3.0 mg/kg groups, partial responders were among the patients with the lowest normalized peripheral clonal expansion, particularly in CD8+ T cells.

Sample: CD4+ or CD8+ T cells sorted from blood, taken in a trial of the OX40 agonist ivuxolimab. Rearrangement joined TRBV7-8 to TRBJ2-2, with 11 bases matching TRBD2. This TCR was recovered from an adult with an advanced solid tumor such as melanoma, head and neck, liver or kidney cancer. Read as DNA, the sequence is TGTGCCAGCAGCTTAGCAACTAGCGGGGGCCCCCTGAACACCGGGGAGCTGTTTTTT. This translates into CASSLATSGGPLNTGELFF.